This is a list of T cell receptor beta chains from one sample in a study of cytomegalovirus exposure and HLA in healthy donors. Only in-frame clones appear in the TCRdb table, and some are missing; sequencing was by immunoSEQ multiplex PCR. Found here are approximately 280,000 clones, roughly 90% of them singletons; the top ten hold almost 4%. The sequencing sample was made of PBMCs. The receptor set was obtained from a man aged 35-49 years in good health and CMV-seropositive. The CDR3 runs from the conserved cysteine through the conserved F or W. A D gene is named only where the DNA matches it firmly. The size of a clone is reported for some rows only, either as once, few or many, or as a class for expanded clones.

v_call	d_call	j_call	clone_size	cdr3_aa	cdr3_nt
TRBV4-1	TRBD2	TRBJ2-7	-	CASSPWTSGTYEQYF	TGCGCCAGCAGCCCGTGGACTAGCGGTACCTACGAGCAGTACTTC
TRBV5-1	TRBD2	TRBJ2-3	-	CASSLTSGNTDTQYF	TGCGCCAGCAGCTTAACTAGCGGGAACACAGATACGCAGTATTTT
TRBV6-5	-	TRBJ1-5	-	CASSYVVNQPQHF	TGTGCCAGCAGTTACGTAGTGAATCAGCCCCAGCATTTT
TRBV5-1	-	TRBJ2-1	-	CASSLIQGRYNEQFF	TGCGCCAGCAGCTTGATTCAGGGAAGATACAATGAGCAGTTCTTC
TRBV5-5	-	TRBJ1-2	-	CASSSEFAGYGYTF	TGTGCCAGCAGTTCGGAATTCGCGGGCTATGGCTACACCTTC
TRBV5-6	-	TRBJ2-7	once	CASSFETGPYEQYF	TGTGCCAGCAGCTTTGAGACAGGCCCTTACGAGCAGTACTTC
TRBV18	-	TRBJ2-2	-	CASSPSGSLTGELFF	TGTGCCAGCTCACCGTCCGGTTCCCTCACCGGGGAGCTGTTTTTT
TRBV18	TRBD1	TRBJ2-7	-	CASSPSGQAYEQYF	TGTGCCAGCTCACCTTCAGGACAGGCCTACGAGCAGTACTTC
TRBV19	-	TRBJ2-6	-	CASKSPERGANVLTF	TGTGCCAGTAAGAGCCCAGAGAGGGGGGCCAACGTCCTGACTTTC
TRBV7-8	TRBD2	TRBJ2-7	-	CASSLVIRAGGSYEQYF	TGTGCCAGCAGCTTAGTGATCAGGGCGGGAGGCTCCTACGAGCAGTACTTC
TRBV27	-	TRBJ2-3	-	CASSLSRSTDTQYF	TGTGCCAGCAGTTTGTCTCGGAGCACAGATACGCAGTATTTT
TRBV14	-	TRBJ2-3	-	CASSQQPGSTDTQYF	TGTGCCAGCAGCCAACAACCAGGATCCACAGATACGCAGTATTTT
TRBV20-1	TRBD1	TRBJ1-2	-	CSARDREGYTF	TGCAGTGCTAGGGACAGGGAGGGCTACACCTTC
TRBV6-6	-	TRBJ2-5	-	CASRTRRRQETQYF	TGTGCCAGCAGGACGAGACGGAGGCAAGAGACCCAGTACTTC
TRBV7-9	TRBD1	TRBJ2-2	-	CSSSFLQGSGELFF	TGTTCCAGCAGCTTTCTACAGGGGTCCGGGGAGCTGTTTTTT
TRBV7-9	-	TRBJ1-4	-	CASSSKTGYEKLFF	TGTGCCAGCAGCTCCAAGACAGGATATGAAAAACTGTTTTTT
TRBV5-1	TRBD2	TRBJ2-1	-	CASSFGLAGYNEQFF	TGCGCCAGCAGCTTTGGGCTAGCGGGCTACAATGAGCAGTTCTTC
TRBV14	TRBD2	TRBJ2-1	-	CASSLGLADTNEQFF	TGTGCCAGCAGCCTGGGACTAGCGGATACGAATGAGCAGTTCTTC
TRBV5-6	TRBD2	TRBJ2-7	-	CASSLFLAGGSSYEQYF	TGTGCCAGCAGCTTGTTTCTAGCGGGAGGGAGCTCCTACGAGCAGTACTTC
TRBV7-3	-	TRBJ2-1	-	CASSLNPTINNEQFF	TGTGCCAGCAGCCTCAACCCGACTATTAACAATGAGCAGTTCTTC
TRBV6-5	TRBD1	TRBJ1-3	-	CASHRGMASGNTIYF	TGTGCCAGCCACAGGGGGATGGCTTCTGGAAACACCATATATTTT
TRBV7-2	-	TRBJ1-3	-	CASSPNRQGTRGNTIYF	TGTGCCAGCAGCCCGAACCGTCAGGGAACGCGAGGAAACACCATATATTTT
TRBV27	TRBD1	TRBJ2-7	-	CASSSRTGAYEQYF	TGTGCCAGCAGTTCTCGGACAGGCGCCTACGAGCAGTACTTC
TRBV27	-	TRBJ1-1	-	CASSLYPGGQAFF	TGTGCCAGCAGTCTCTATCCCGGGGGGCAGGCTTTCTTT
TRBV6-1	TRBD1	TRBJ2-4	-	CASSKGAAKNIQYF	TGTGCCAGCAGTAAGGGGGCTGCCAAAAACATTCAGTACTTC
TRBV6-1	-	TRBJ1-5	-	CASNPGGANNQPQHF	TGTGCCAGCAACCCGGGAGGGGCTAACAATCAGCCCCAGCATTTT
TRBV30	TRBD1	TRBJ1-3	few	CAWSSTGGDTIYF	TGTGCCTGGAGTTCAACAGGGGGGGACACCATATATTTT
TRBV12-5	-	TRBJ2-5	-	CASGLRAGLQETQYF	TGTGCTAGTGGTTTGAGGGCGGGACTCCAAGAGACCCAGTACTTC
TRBV4-1	TRBD1	TRBJ2-3	-	CASSRGQNTDTQYF	TGCGCCAGCAGCCGGGGACAGAACACAGATACGCAGTATTTT
TRBV12-2	-	TRBJ2-4	-	CASRPRTSGRIAKNIQYF	TGTGCAAGTCGCCCCAGGACTAGCGGGAGGATAGCCAAAAACATTCAGTACTTC
TRBV9	TRBD2	TRBJ2-3	-	CASSAHTSGSSTDTQYF	TGTGCCAGCAGCGCCCATACTAGCGGAAGTAGCACAGATACGCAGTATTTT
TRBV6-1	-	TRBJ1-1	-	CASKRPGVNTEAFF	TGTGCCAGCAAACGCCCAGGGGTGAACACTGAAGCTTTCTTT
TRBV7-2	-	TRBJ2-2	-	CASIRSGVPGELFF	TGTGCCAGCATCCGTTCAGGGGTCCCCGGGGAGCTGTTTTTT
TRBV19	TRBD1	TRBJ2-6	few	CASSMGQGLGANVLTF	TGTGCCAGTAGTATGGGACAGGGACTTGGGGCCAACGTCCTGACTTTC
TRBV27	TRBD2	TRBJ2-7	-	CASSMLAGFSSYEQYF	TGTGCCAGCAGTATGCTAGCGGGGTTTAGCTCCTACGAGCAGTACTTC
TRBV4-1	TRBD1	TRBJ2-1	-	CASSPTGALYNEQFF	TGCGCCAGCAGCCCTACAGGGGCGCTATACAATGAGCAGTTCTTC
TRBV6-7	-	TRBJ2-7	-	CASSYSGQGGREQYF	TGTGCCAGCAGTTACTCGGGTCAGGGGGGTCGCGAGCAGTACTTC
TRBV28	TRBD2	TRBJ2-7	-	CASSYPPGLAGAGAYEQYF	TGTGCCAGCAGTTACCCCCCGGGACTAGCGGGAGCGGGGGCTTACGAGCAGTACTTC
TRBV7-9	-	TRBJ2-7	-	CASSLVVSAYEQYF	TGTGCCAGCAGCTTAGTGGTCAGTGCCTACGAGCAGTACTTC
TRBV5-5	TRBD1	TRBJ1-2	-	CASSLFRDRGDVDYGYTF	TGTGCCAGCAGCCTCTTCCGGGACAGGGGTGACGTGGACTATGGCTACACCTTC
TRBV28	-	TRBJ1-5	-	CASARQGRQPQHF	TGTGCCAGCGCCCGGCAGGGTCGCCAGCCCCAGCATTTT
TRBV6-5	-	TRBJ2-7	-	CASSYSSGTFVYEQYF	TGTGCCAGCAGTTACTCATCCGGGACATTCGTCTACGAGCAGTACTTC
TRBV6-5	TRBD1	TRBJ2-7	once	CASSYSGQGLSEQYF	TGTGCCAGCAGTTACTCCGGACAGGGACTCTCCGAGCAGTACTTC
TRBV2	-	TRBJ2-5	-	CASNWRETQYF	TGTGCCAGCAACTGGCGGGAGACCCAGTACTTC
TRBV2	-	TRBJ1-5	-	CASSPDSINQPQHF	TGTGCCAGCAGCCCTGACAGCATCAATCAGCCCCAGCATTTT
TRBV27	-	TRBJ1-5	-	CASSLSGHSNQPQHF	TGTGCCAGCAGTTTATCGGGGCATAGCAATCAGCCCCAGCATTTT
TRBV7-8	TRBD2	TRBJ2-1	-	CASSLVRLAGYNEQFF	TGTGCCAGCAGCTTAGTACGACTAGCGGGGTACAATGAGCAGTTCTTC